This TCR beta chain is from a study of blood T cells in healthy people across ages. This CDR3 region has 12 residues. Trimming pared 5 bases from V and 2 bases from J, leaving 9 bases between. Germline CDR1 reads SQVTM; CDR2 reads ANQGSEA. The study, taken as a whole, reports: Unknown donor CMV status possibly confounded expanded clonotype changes.

A second PCR of roughly 7 to 11 cycles used a sample-barcoded 5' primer and a J-beta primer mix. TCRdb redid the calling of the 5' RACE reads with MiXCR, one entry per CDR3 protein. The repertoire holds 800,000 to 950,000 distinct CDR3 sequences, with 25% to 30% as singletons. With regard to this clonotype: What it binds is unknown.

Isolation yielded PBMCs, at least 7 million per sample, in every case. The same data also contributed to another study, on T cells of mothers and their children. That work states: cDNA was synthesized from all extracted RNA at roughly 1.6 ug per reaction.

This chain uses TRBV29-1 with TRBJ1-1; no definite D call. The sequenced material came from blood. The TCR originated in a woman aged 35 to 49 in good health. The CDR3 reads CSVSEGNTEAFF. For the CDR3, the DNA is TGCAGCGTTAGTGAGGGTAACACTGAAGCTTTCTTT.